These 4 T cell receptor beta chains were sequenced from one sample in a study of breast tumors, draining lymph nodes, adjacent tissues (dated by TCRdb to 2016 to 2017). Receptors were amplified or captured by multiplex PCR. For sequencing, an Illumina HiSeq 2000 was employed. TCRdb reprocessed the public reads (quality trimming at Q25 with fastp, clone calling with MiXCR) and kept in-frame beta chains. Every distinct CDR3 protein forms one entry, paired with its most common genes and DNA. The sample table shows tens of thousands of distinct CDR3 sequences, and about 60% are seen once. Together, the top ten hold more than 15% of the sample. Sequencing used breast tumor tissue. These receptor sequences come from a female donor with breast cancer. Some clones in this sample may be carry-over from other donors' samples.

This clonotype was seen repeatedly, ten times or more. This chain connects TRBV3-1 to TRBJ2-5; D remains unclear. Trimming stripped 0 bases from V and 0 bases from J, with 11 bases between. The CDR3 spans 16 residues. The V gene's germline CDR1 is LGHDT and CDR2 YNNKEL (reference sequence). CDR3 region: CASSQEGGSYQETQYF. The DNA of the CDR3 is TGTGCCAGCAGCCAAGAAGGCGGCAGTTACCAAGAGACCCAGTACTTC.

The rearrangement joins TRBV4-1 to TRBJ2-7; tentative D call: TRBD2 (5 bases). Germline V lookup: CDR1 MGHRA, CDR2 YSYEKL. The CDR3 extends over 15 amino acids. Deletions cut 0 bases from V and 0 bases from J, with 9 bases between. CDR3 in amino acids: CASSQDNSASYEQYF. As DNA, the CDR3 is TGCGCCAGCAGCCAAGACAATAGCGCCTCCTACGAGCAGTACTTC.

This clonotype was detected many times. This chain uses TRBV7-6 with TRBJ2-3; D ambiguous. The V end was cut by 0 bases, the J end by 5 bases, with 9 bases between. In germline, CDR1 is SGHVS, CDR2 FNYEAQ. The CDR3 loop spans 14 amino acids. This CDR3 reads CASSLASGGDTQYF. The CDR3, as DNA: TGTGCCAGCAGCTTAGCGTCGGGTGGAGATACGCAGTATTTT.

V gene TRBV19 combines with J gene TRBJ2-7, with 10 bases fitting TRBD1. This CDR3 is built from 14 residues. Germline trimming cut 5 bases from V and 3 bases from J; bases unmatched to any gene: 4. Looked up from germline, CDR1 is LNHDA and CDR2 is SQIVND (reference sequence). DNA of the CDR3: TGTGCCAGTAGTCCGGGACAGGGGAACTACGAGCAGTACTTC. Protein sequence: CASSPGQGNYEQYF.